This T cell receptor beta chain was profiled in a study of T cell responses to AZD1222 COVID-19 vaccine. Points from the study as a whole: Vaccine-associated CD4 TCRs spanned spike, dominant at 160-218 and 743-854. Just a handful of AZD1222 recipients tested seropositive at baseline. Unmutated regions of variants are reportedly targeted by nearly half of spike-specific TCRs. White British people made up most donors, females outnumbered males, and clonal diversity was possibly underestimated.

Repertoires were generated with immunoSEQ multiplex PCR, while TCRdb's copy carries only in-frame clones and drops some. The repertoire holds approximately 140,000 clones, roughly 87% seen once, with roughly 4.7% in the top ten. About this clone: The target antigen is unknown.

The CDR3 loop spans 11 amino acids. V was pared by 3 bases and J by 11 bases, with 10 bases between. The germline V gene encodes CDR1 LNHDA and CDR2 SQIVND (reference sequence). Sequencing was performed on peripheral blood, taken on day 0 of AZD1222 vaccination. The clonotype was recovered from an adult in good health. The J gene is TRBJ1-2, the V gene TRBV19; D remains unclear. The chain's CDR3 is CASSMTTRYTF. The CDR3 DNA is TGTGCCAGTAGTATGACGACTAGATACACCTTC.